This T cell receptor (beta chain) originates from a study of blood T cell repertoires in COVID-19. The wider study: The United States, Italy and Spain supplied acute and convalescent COVID-19 samples.

Trimming at V came to 0 bases and at J to 1 base, leaving 5 bases not matched to a gene. The CDR3 length is 16 residues. Per the germline V gene, CDR1 is MNHNY and CDR2 is SVGAGI (reference sequence). TCRdb's copy holds only in-frame clones and misses some; the assay was immunoSEQ multiplex PCR. The sample lists almost 200,000 clones; 89% were seen once. The receptor comes from a woman aged 18-29 years who had recovered from COVID-19. V is TRBV6-6 and J is TRBJ2-5; TRBD2 aligns across 7 bases. Sequencing was performed on PBMCs or T cells enriched from blood (not recorded which). Written as DNA, the CDR3 is TGTGCCAGCAGTTACTCCCTGGGCGGGGGCCAAGAGACCCAGTACTTC. Its protein is CASSYSLGGGQETQYF.